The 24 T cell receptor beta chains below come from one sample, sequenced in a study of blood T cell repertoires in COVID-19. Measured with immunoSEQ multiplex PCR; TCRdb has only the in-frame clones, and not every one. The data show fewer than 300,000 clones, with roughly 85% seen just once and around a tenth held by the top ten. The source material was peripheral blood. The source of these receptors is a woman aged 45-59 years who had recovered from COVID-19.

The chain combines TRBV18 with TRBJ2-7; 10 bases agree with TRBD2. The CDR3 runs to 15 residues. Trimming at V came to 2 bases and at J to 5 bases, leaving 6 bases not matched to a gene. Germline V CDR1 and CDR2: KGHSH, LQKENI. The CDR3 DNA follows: TGTGCCAGCTCACCAGCCAGCGGGGGGGCCCACGAGCAGTACTTC. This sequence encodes CASSPASGGAHEQYF.

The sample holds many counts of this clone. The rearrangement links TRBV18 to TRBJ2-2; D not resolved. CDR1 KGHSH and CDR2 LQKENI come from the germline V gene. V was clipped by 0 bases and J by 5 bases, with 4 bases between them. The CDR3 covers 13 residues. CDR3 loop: CASSPPLTGELFF. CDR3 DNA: TGTGCCAGCTCACCACCTTTAACCGGGGAGCTGTTTTTT.

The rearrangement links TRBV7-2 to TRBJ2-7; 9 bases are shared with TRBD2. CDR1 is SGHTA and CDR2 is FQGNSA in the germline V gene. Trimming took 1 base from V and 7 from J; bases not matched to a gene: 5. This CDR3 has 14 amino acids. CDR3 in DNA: TGTGCCAGCAGCTTAGGCGGGGGGGCATGGGAGCAGTACTTC. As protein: CASSLGGGAWEQYF.

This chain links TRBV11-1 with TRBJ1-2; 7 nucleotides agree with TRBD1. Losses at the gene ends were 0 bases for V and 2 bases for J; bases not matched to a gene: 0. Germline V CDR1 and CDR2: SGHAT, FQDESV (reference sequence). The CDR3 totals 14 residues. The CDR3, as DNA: TGTGCCAGCAGCTTAGCGGGACAGAACTATGGCTACACCTTC. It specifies CASSLAGQNYGYTF.

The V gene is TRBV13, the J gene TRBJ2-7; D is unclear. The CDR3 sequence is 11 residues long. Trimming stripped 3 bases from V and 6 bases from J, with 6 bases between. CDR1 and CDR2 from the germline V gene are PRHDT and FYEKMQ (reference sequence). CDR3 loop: CASSFRVEQYF. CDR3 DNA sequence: TGTGCCAGCAGCTTCCGGGTCGAGCAGTACTTC.

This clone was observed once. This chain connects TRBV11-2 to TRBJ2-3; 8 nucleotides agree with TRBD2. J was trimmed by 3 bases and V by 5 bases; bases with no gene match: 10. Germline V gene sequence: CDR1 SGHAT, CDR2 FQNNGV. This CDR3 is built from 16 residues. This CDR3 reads CASSTVAGMATDTQYF. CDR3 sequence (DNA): TGTGCCAGCAGCACCGTAGCGGGAATGGCTACAGATACGCAGTATTTT.

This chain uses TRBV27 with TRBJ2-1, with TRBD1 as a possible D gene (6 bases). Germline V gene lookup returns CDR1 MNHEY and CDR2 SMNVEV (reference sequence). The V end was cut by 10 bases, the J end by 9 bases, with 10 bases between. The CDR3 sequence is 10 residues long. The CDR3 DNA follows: TGTGCCACAGGGGCCTCTGAGCAGTTCTTC. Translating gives CATGASEQFF.

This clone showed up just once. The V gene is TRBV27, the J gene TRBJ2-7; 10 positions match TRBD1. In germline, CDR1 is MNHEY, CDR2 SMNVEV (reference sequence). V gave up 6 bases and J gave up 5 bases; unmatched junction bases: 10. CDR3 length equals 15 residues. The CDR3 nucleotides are TGTGCCAGCAGGGGCCCGAGACAGGGGGCCCACGAGCAGTACTTC. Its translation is CASRGPRQGAHEQYF.

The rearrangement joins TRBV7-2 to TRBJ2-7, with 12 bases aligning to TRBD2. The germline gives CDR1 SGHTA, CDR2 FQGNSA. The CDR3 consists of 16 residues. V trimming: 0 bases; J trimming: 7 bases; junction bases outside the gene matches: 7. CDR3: CASSLARLAGGGEQYF. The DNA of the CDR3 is TGTGCCAGCAGCTTAGCGAGGCTAGCGGGAGGGGGGGAGCAGTACTTC.

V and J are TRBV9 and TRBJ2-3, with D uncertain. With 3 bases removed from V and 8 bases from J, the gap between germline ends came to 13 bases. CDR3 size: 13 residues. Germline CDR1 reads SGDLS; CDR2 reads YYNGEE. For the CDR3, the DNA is TGTGCCAGCAGCGGTAATCCCGGCGGTACGCAGTATTTT. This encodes CASSGNPGGTQYF.

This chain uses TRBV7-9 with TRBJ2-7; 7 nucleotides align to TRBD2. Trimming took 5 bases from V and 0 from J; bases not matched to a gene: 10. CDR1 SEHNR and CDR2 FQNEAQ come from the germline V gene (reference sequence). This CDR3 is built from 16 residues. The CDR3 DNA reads TGTGCCAGCAGCCTCGATGGAGGGAGGGCCTCCTACGAGCAGTACTTC. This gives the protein CASSLDGGRASYEQYF.

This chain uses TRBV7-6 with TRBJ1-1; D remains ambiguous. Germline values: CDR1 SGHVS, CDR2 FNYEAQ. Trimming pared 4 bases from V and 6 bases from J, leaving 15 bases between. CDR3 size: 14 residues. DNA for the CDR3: TGTGCCAGCAGCTCCGCCGGGGTAAAGGCTGAAGCTTTCTTT. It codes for CASSSAGVKAEAFF.

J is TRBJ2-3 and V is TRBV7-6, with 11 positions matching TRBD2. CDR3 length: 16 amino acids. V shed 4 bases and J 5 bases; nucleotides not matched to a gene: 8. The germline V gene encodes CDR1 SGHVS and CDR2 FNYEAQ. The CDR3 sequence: CASSSPLAGAEDTQYF. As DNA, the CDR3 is TGTGCCAGCAGCTCGCCACTAGCGGGAGCCGAAGATACGCAGTATTTT.

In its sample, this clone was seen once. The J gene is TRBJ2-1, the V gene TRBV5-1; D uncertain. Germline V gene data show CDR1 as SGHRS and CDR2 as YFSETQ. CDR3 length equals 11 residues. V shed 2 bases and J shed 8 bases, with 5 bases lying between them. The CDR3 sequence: CASSFLDEQFF. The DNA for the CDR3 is TGCGCCAGCAGCTTCTTAGATGAGCAGTTCTTC.

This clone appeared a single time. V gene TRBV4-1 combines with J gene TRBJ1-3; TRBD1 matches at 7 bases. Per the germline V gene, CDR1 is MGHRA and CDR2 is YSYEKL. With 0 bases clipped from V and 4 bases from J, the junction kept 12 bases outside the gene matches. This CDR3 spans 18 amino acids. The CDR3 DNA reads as TGCGCCAGCAGCCAAGATAGGGGACAGTCCGGCCACGGAAACACCATATATTTT. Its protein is CASSQDRGQSGHGNTIYF.

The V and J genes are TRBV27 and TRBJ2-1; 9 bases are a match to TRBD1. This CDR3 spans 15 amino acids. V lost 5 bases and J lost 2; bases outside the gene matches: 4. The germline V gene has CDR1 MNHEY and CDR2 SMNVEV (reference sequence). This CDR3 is CASSGRDRAYNEQFF. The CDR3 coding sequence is TGTGCCAGCAGTGGCCGGGACAGGGCCTACAATGAGCAGTTCTTC.

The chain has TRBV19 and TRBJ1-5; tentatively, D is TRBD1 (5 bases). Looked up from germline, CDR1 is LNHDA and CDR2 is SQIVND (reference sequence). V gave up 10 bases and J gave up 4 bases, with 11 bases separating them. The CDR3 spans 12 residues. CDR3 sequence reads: CATDSFNQPQHF. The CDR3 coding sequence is TGTGCCACCGACAGCTTTAATCAGCCCCAGCATTTT.

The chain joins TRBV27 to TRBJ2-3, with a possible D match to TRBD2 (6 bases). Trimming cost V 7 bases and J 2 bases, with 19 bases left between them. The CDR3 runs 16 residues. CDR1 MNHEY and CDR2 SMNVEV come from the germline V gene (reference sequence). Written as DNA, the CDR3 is TGTGCCAGCACCCAAAAAGGACTAAGGCCCACAGATACGCAGTATTTT. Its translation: CASTQKGLRPTDTQYF.

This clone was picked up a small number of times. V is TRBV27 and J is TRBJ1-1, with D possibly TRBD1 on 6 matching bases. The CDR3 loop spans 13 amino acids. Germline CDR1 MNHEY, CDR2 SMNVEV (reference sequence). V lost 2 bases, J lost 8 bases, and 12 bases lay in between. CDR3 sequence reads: CASSLAGVTEAFF. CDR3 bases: TGTGCCAGCAGTTTAGCAGGGGTTACGGAAGCTTTCTTT.

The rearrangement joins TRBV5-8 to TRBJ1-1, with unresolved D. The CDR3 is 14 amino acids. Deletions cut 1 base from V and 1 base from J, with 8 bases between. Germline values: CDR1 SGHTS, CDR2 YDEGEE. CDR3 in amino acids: CASSLTGRNTEAFF. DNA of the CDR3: TGTGCCAGCAGCTTGACGGGAAGGAACACTGAAGCTTTCTTT. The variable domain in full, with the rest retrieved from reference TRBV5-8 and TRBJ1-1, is EAGVTQSPTHLIKTRGQQATLRCSPISGHTSVYWYQQALGLGLQFLLWYDEGEERNRGNFPPRFSGRQFPNYSSELNVNALELEDSALYLCASSLTGRNTEAFFGQGTRLTVV.

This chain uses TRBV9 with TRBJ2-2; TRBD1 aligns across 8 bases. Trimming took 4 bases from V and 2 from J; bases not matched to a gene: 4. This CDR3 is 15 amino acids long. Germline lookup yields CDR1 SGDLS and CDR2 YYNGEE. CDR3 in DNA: TGTGCCAGCAGCCGGGACAGGAGAAACACCGGGGAGCTGTTTTTT. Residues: CASSRDRRNTGELFF.

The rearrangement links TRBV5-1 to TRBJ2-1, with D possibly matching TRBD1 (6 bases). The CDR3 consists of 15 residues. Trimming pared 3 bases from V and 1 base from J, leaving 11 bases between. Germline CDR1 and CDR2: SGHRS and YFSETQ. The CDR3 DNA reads TGCGCCAGCAGCTCCGGGACACAGTCCTACAATGAGCAGTTCTTC. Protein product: CASSSGTQSYNEQFF.

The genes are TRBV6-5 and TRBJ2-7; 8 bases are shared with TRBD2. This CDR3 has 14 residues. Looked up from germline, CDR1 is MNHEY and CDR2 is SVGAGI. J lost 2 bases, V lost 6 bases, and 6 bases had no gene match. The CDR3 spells CASSILAETYEQYF. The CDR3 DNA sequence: TGTGCCAGCAGCATACTAGCGGAGACCTACGAGCAGTACTTC.

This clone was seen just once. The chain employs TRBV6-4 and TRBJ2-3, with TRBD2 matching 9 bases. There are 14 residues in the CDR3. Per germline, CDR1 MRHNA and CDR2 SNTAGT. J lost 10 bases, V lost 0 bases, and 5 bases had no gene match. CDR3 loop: CASSDSGRGGPQYF. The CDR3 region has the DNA TGTGCCAGCAGTGACTCTGGGCGGGGGGGGCCGCAGTATTTT.